This TCR beta chain was obtained from a study of T cells in Graves' hyperthyroidism and ophthalmopathy. Study results and limitations: In the blood, most expanded thyroid clonotypes above 0.001 appeared as well. The model identified upcoming ophthalmopathy a median about 7.1 months ahead of onset. Stable hyperthyroidism was told apart from ophthalmopathy by a model built on 13 V-J features.

There were TCR beta CDR3 regions amplified from RNA transcripts. TCR CDR3 underwent first-round RT-PCR with the HTBI primer set. TCRdb fed the multiplex PCR reads into MiXCR, producing one record per CDR3 protein. Of hundreds of thousands of distinct CDR3 sequences listed, about 15% are singletons. Researchers defined stable Graves' hyperthyroidism as no ophthalmopathy progression within 18 months. Regarding this clonotype: Its antigen is not identified.

Germline V gives CDR1 LGHNA, CDR2 YSLEER. This CDR3 has 16 amino acids. The V and J ends lost 0 bases and 2 bases respectively, with 11 bases between them. The specimen was blood. The J gene is TRBJ2-1, the V gene TRBV4-3; tentative D call: TRBD1 (6 bases). The origin of this receptor is a woman aged 18 to 35 with Graves' hyperthyroidism. CDR3 nucleotide sequence: TGCGCCAGCAGCCAAGAATCAGGGGTGGCCTACAATGAGCAGTTCTTC. Translation: CASSQESGVAYNEQFF.